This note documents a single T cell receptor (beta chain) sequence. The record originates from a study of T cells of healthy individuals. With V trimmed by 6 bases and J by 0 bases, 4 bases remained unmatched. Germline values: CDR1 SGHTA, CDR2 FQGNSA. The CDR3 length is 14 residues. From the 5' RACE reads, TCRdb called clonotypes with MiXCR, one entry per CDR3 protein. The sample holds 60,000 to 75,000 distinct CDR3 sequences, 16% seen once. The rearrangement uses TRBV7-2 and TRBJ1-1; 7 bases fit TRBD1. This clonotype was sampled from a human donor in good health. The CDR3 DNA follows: TGTGCCAGCAGGAGGGGGCATGTGAACACTGAAGCTTTCTTT. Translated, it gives CASRRGHVNTEAFF.